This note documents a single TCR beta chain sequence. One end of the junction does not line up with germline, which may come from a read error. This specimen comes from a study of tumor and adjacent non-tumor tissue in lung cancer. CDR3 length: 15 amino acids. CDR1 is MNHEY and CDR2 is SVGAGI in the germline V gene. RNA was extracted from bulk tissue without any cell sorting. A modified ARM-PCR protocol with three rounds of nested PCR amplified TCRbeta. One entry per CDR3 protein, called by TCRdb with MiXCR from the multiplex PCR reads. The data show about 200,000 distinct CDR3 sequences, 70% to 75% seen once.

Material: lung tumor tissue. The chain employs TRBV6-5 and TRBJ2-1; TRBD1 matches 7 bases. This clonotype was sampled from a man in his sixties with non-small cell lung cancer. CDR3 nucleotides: TGTACCAGCAGTTACTTTCCGGGACAGCACTATGAGCAGTTCTTC. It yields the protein CTSSYFPGQHYEQFF.